The clone carrying this T cell receptor (beta chain) was detected only a few times. Study processing details: By means of reference gene primer amplification, nucleated cell counts were estimated. Assay: immunoSEQ multiplex PCR; the TCRdb copy retains only in-frame clones and omits some. That table gives V, J and clone size, and the DNA gave D and trimming. The repertoire holds fewer than 200,000 clones, with 80% as singletons. CDR1 is SNHLY, CDR2 FYNNEI, per germline. This CDR3 contains 14 residues. V lost 4 bases to trimming and J lost 0 bases, with 9 bases between them. The sample originates from a study of blood T cell repertoires in COVID-19. For the study at large: Samples taken during acute and convalescent COVID-19 were collected in the United States, Italy and Spain. PBMCs, B-cell-depleted T cells, or T cells were the source of the cDNA or gDNA that made up the material.

The sample was peripheral blood. The receptor was derived from a man between 65 and 85 years old with active or convalescent COVID-19. The chain joins TRBV2 to TRBJ1-1, with D unresolved. Written as DNA, the CDR3 is TGTGCCAGCAGTGTACTTAGCATGAACACTGAAGCTTTCTTT. Encoded protein: CASSVLSMNTEAFF.